A single sample is the source of the 17 T cell receptor beta chains below, sequenced in a study of response to subunit inactivated influenza vaccine. From the RT-PCR reads, TCRdb called clonotypes with MiXCR, one entry per CDR3 protein. Of hundreds of thousands of distinct CDR3 sequences listed, less than 20% were seen once; the top ten hold under 13%. The sequencing here drew on PBMCs from blood, taken 5 days after vaccination. These receptors were taken from a man in his fifties who received an inactivated influenza vaccine.

The CDR3 coding sequence is TGCGCCAGCAGCTTGGGTACTTCCGGGACAGGGGGGTACAATGAGCAGTTCTTC. Translation gives CASSLGTSGTGGYNEQFF. V gene TRBV5-1 combines with J gene TRBJ2-1; TRBD1 aligns across 11 bases. Looked up from germline, CDR1 is SGHRS and CDR2 is YFSETQ. The CDR3 consists of 18 residues. The ends lost 0 bases at V and 4 bases at J; junction bases unmatched: 9.

This clonotype has more than one count but fewer than ten. V gene TRBV20-1 combines with J gene TRBJ2-2, with 12 bases that match TRBD2. V shed 7 bases and J 7 bases; nucleotides not matched to a gene: 4. Germline V gene data show CDR1 as DFQATT and CDR2 as SNEGSKA (reference sequence). The CDR3 has 13 amino acids. The CDR3 spells CSGLAGAGGELFF. CDR3 bases: TGCAGTGGACTAGCGGGAGCGGGCGGGGAGCTGTTTTTT.

This clonotype was detected ten times or more. Written as DNA, the CDR3 is TGCGCCAGCAGCCACTTCGCTGGGACTAGCGGGGGCTTCACAGATACGCAGTATTTT. This encodes CASSHFAGTSGGFTDTQYF. The chain is built from TRBV4-3 and TRBJ2-3; TRBD2 agrees at 14 bases. The CDR3 loop spans 19 amino acids. Germline V gene lookup returns CDR1 LGHNA and CDR2 YSLEER. V lost 3 bases to trimming and J lost 2 bases; unmatched junction nucleotides: 10.

This chain links TRBV5-1 with TRBJ1-2, with D perhaps TRBD1 (5 bases). CDR1 and CDR2 (germline): SGHRS, YFSETQ. This CDR3 comprises 16 residues. The V gene lost 1 base and the J gene lost 4 bases, with 17 bases spanning the gap. Here the CDR3 DNA reads TGCGCCAGCAGCTTGACATCCCAAAGGGGCTTCTATGGCTACACCTTC. It encodes CASSLTSQRGFYGYTF.

By its share, this clonotype is medium-sized. The rearrangement uses TRBV5-1 and TRBJ2-7; 13 bases fit TRBD2. From germline, CDR1 is SGHRS and CDR2 YFSETQ. The CDR3 is 16 amino acids. J lost 7 bases, V lost 2 bases, and 9 bases had no gene match. CDR3 protein: CASSFIEGLAGSEQYF. CDR3 nucleotide sequence: TGCGCCAGCAGCTTCATTGAGGGACTAGCGGGGAGTGAGCAGTACTTC.

There are a few counts of this clonotype. V gene TRBV9 combines with J gene TRBJ2-7; D may be TRBD1 (6 bases). The CDR3 loop spans 14 amino acids. V was cut by 3 bases and J by 5 bases, with 15 bases left in between. The germline V gene has CDR1 SGDLS and CDR2 YYNGEE. CDR3 DNA sequence: TGTGCCAGCAGCGCAGGATTCGGACAGAACGAGCAGTACTTC. It yields the protein CASSAGFGQNEQYF.

The chain couples TRBV28 to TRBJ2-4; D gene uncertain. Trimming pared 4 bases from V and 7 bases from J, leaving 11 bases between. This CDR3 comprises 13 residues. Germline V gene lookup returns CDR1 MDHEN and CDR2 SYDVKM. In nucleotides, the CDR3 is TGTGCCAGCAGTTCCCCCCCGGGTAACATTCAGTACTTC. It encodes CASSSPPGNIQYF.

At least ten counts were recorded for this clonotype. This chain links TRBV12-3 or TRBV12-4 with TRBJ1-2, with 8 bases aligning to TRBD1. V lost 5 bases to trimming and J lost 8 bases; unmatched junction nucleotides: 10. The length of the CDR3 is 14 residues. DNA of the CDR3: TGTGCCAGCAGTGCCCGGACAGGGCTGGGCGGCTACACCTTC. It specifies CASSARTGLGGYTF.

This clonotype was recorded at least ten times. The J gene is TRBJ2-1, the V gene TRBV7-8; a possible D gene is TRBD1 (6 bases). CDR1 is SGHVS, CDR2 FQNEAQ, per germline. Trimming shortened V by 6 bases and J by 2 bases, and 20 bases separated the two germline ends. The CDR3 spans 17 residues. The CDR3 coding sequence is TGTGCCAGCAGTTCCCAAGCGGACAGAGCTGCCTACAATGAGCAGTTCTTC. Amino acid sequence: CASSSQADRAAYNEQFF. Looking up the rest from reference TRBV7-8 and TRBJ2-1 gives the full variable domain: GAGVSQSPRYKVAKRGQDVALRCDPISGHVSLFWYQQALGQGPEFLTYFQNEAQLDKSGLPSDRFFAERPEGSVSTLKIQRTQQEDSAVYLCASSSQADRAAYNEQFFGPGTRLTVL.

The J gene is TRBJ2-1, the V gene TRBV6-2 or TRBV6-3, with TRBD2 matching over 7 bases. V gave up 6 bases and J gave up 5 bases; unmatched junction bases: 10. Germline V CDR1 and CDR2: MNHEY, SVGEGT. The CDR3 runs 15 residues. The CDR3: CASSPQRGRDNEQFF. The CDR3 region has the DNA TGTGCCAGCAGCCCACAGCGGGGCCGGGACAATGAGCAGTTCTTC.

The table lists this clonotype with many counts. This chain links TRBV12-3 or TRBV12-4 with TRBJ2-7, with D tentatively TRBD2 (6 bases). The CDR3 spans 13 residues. The V gene lost 6 bases and the J gene lost 2 bases, with 11 bases spanning the gap. The CDR3: CASRRDVTYEQYF. The CDR3 bases are TGTGCCAGCAGGCGGGACGTCACCTACGAGCAGTACTTC.

The CDR3 DNA sequence: TGCAGTGCTAGAGTCCAGGGACGTTCCACAGATACGCAGTATTTT. Amino acids: CSARVQGRSTDTQYF. This sequence joins TRBV20-1 and TRBJ2-3; D possibly matches TRBD1 or TRBD2 (5 bases each). V was clipped by 1 base and J by 2 bases, with 13 bases between them. In germline, CDR1 is DFQATT, CDR2 SNEGSKA (reference sequence). The CDR3 contains 15 residues.

The V and J genes are TRBV12-3 or TRBV12-4 and TRBJ2-1; a weak D match, TRBD1 (6 bases). Trimming left V 4 bases short and J 3 bases short, with 13 bases between. CDR3 length: 15 residues. Here the CDR3 reads CASSSLGQIYNEQFF. The CDR3 DNA is TGTGCCAGCAGTTCCCTTGGACAGATCTACAATGAGCAGTTCTTC.

The chain recombines TRBV20-1 with TRBJ2-3; D ambiguous. The CDR3 runs 15 residues. The germline gives CDR1 DFQATT, CDR2 SNEGSKA (reference sequence). The V end was cut by 0 bases, the J end by 0 bases, with 10 bases between. Here the CDR3 DNA reads TGCAGTGCTAGAGATCCCGGCGCCAGCACAGATACGCAGTATTTT. Translation: CSARDPGASTDTQYF.

The rearrangement joins TRBV5-1 to TRBJ2-7; the D gene is possibly TRBD1 (7 bases). Germline V gene data show CDR1 as SGHRS and CDR2 as YFSETQ. The CDR3 is 14 residues long. Trimming removed 0 bases from V and 2 bases from J, with 9 bases in between. The CDR3 nucleotides read TGCGCCAGCAGCTTGGTCAGGGGGGCCTACGAGCAGTACTTC. It codes for CASSLVRGAYEQYF.

The chain combines TRBV9 with TRBJ2-1; D perhaps matches TRBD2 (6 bases). This CDR3 has 15 amino acids. CDR1 and CDR2 (germline): SGDLS, YYNGEE. V lost 0 bases to trimming and J lost 5 bases, with 12 bases between them. CDR3: CASSVGRTTNNEQFF. CDR3 in DNA: TGTGCCAGCAGCGTAGGTCGGACTACTAACAATGAGCAGTTCTTC.

There are a few counts of this clonotype. The chain has TRBV7-2 and TRBJ2-3, with TRBD2 identical over 11 bases. Germline CDR1 SGHTA, CDR2 FQGNSA. Losses at the gene ends were 0 bases for V and 5 bases for J; bases not matched to a gene: 7. The CDR3 is made up of 17 amino acids. The CDR3 region is CASSLALASGRLDTQYF. The CDR3 bases are TGTGCCAGCAGCTTAGCGCTTGCTAGCGGGAGGTTAGATACGCAGTATTTT. Together with reference TRBV7-2 and TRBJ2-3, the CDR3 gives the full variable domain: GAGVSQSPSNKVTEKGKDVELRCDPISGHTALYWYRQSLGQGLEFLIYFQGNSAPDKSGLPSDRFSAERTGGSVSTLTIQRTQQEDSAVYLCASSLALASGRLDTQYFGPGTRLTVL.